What follows are 14 T cell receptor beta chains derived from one specimen sequenced in a study of beta chain features in type 1 diabetes. Expressed TCRB transcripts got sequenced, as all isolated RNA was reverse transcribed. Using immunoSEQ multiplex PCR, the repertoire was profiled, and TCRdb retains in-frame clones only, with some absent. The table includes 150,000 or so clones, about 8.7% detected once. Sample: central memory CD4+ T cells from blood. These receptors came from a man younger than 35 in good health.

The genes are TRBV21-1 and TRBJ2-1; TRBD1 is the table's D call, not checked against the DNA. TRBV21-1 is termed a pseudogene. The CDR3 is 15 amino acids. CDR3 coding DNA: TGTGCCAGCAGCAGAGACAGGGGTATCCACAATGAGCAGTTCTTC. This codes for CASSRDRGIHNEQFF.

The chain uses TRBV11-2 and TRBJ1-2, with a tentative D call TRBD1 (6 bases). The length of the CDR3 is 13 residues. V was cut by 3 bases and J by 8 bases, with 13 bases left in between. CDR1 is SGHAT, CDR2 FQNNGV, per germline. The CDR3 spells CASSLDRGGGYTF. The CDR3 DNA is TGTGCCAGCAGCTTGGATAGGGGGGGCGGCTACACCTTC.

This clone was counted a few times. This chain links TRBV4-3 with TRBJ2-7, with TRBD1 as a possible D gene (5 bases). Germline CDR1 is LGHNA and CDR2 is YSLEER. This CDR3 is built from 13 residues. Trimming cost V 4 bases and J 1 base, with 8 bases left between them. In DNA form, the CDR3 reads TGCGCCAGCAGCCCCACAGGTTCCTACGAGCAGTACTTC. Its protein is CASSPTGSYEQYF.

The chain joins TRBV7-9 to TRBJ2-1; 9 positions match TRBD2. Unmatched junction bases numbered 8, after V lost 3 bases and J lost 8 bases. This CDR3 has 15 residues. Looked up from germline, CDR1 is SEHNR and CDR2 is FQNEAQ (reference sequence). CDR3 sequence reads: CASSFGLAGTHEQFF. The CDR3 bases are TGTGCCAGCAGCTTTGGGCTAGCGGGGACGCATGAGCAGTTCTTC. The full variable domain, in which reference TRBV7-9 and TRBJ2-1 provide the parts outside the CDR3, is DTGVSQNPRHKITKRGQNVTFRCDPISEHNRLYWYRQTLGQGPEFLTYFQNEAQLEKSRLLSDRFSAERPKGSFSTLEIQRTEQGDSAMYLCASSFGLAGTHEQFFGPGTRLTVL.

In this sample, this clone turned up a few times. This chain uses TRBV18 with TRBJ1-5; 11 bases are shared with TRBD1. CDR1 and CDR2 from the germline V gene are KGHSH and LQKENI. The CDR3 has 15 residues. The V gene end was trimmed by 6 bases and the J gene end by 0 bases; junction bases not matched to a gene: 1. The DNA of the CDR3 is TGTGCCAGCTCGGGACAGGGGGATAGCAATCAGCCCCAGCATTTT. Translating it yields CASSGQGDSNQPQHF.

The chain links TRBV11-2 to TRBJ2-5; 7 bases match TRBD1. Per germline, CDR1 SGHAT and CDR2 FQNNGV. V lost 2 bases, J lost 2 bases, and 5 bases stayed unmatched. This CDR3 has 15 residues. In DNA, the CDR3 is TGTGCCAGCAGCTTAAGGAAGGGACAGCAAGAGACCCAGTACTTC. Amino acid sequence: CASSLRKGQQETQYF.

The gene calls are TRBV5-1 and TRBJ2-5; a possible D gene is TRBD2 (6 bases). Trimming shortened V by 0 bases and J by 5 bases, and 14 bases separated the two germline ends. Germline lookup yields CDR1 SGHRS and CDR2 YFSETQ. This CDR3 contains 15 residues. The CDR3 coding sequence is TGCGCCAGCAGCTTGGGGTTCTCCGCGGGGGAGACCCAGTACTTC. Amino acids: CASSLGFSAGETQYF.

In this sample, this clone turned up a few times. This chain connects TRBV7-3 to TRBJ1-1, with D perhaps matching TRBD1 (6 bases). The V end lost 2 bases, the J end lost 6 bases, and 13 bases lay between the germline ends. The V gene's germline CDR1 is SGHTA and CDR2 FQGTGA. The CDR3 consists of 14 residues. The CDR3 region has the DNA TGTGCCAGCAGCTTAGCAGGACAGCCCGCTGAAGCTTTCTTT. Protein sequence: CASSLAGQPAEAFF. Looking up the rest from reference TRBV7-3 and TRBJ1-1 gives the full variable domain: GAGVSQTPSNKVTEKGKYVELRCDPISGHTALYWYRQSLGQGPEFLIYFQGTGAADDSGLPNDRFFAVRPEGSVSTLKIQRTERGDSAVYLCASSLAGQPAEAFFGQGTRLTVV.

The chain combines TRBV9 with TRBJ2-3, with a possible D match to TRBD2 (7 bases). V was pared by 5 bases and J by 7 bases, with 26 bases between. Germline V gene lookup returns CDR1 SGDLS and CDR2 YYNGEE. The CDR3 is 17 amino acids. This CDR3 reads CASSHFGGHLAQNTQYF. The CDR3, as DNA: TGTGCCAGCAGTCACTTCGGGGGGCACCTAGCCCAGAATACGCAGTATTTT.

The chain links TRBV4-1 to TRBJ1-4; D perhaps matches TRBD1 (6 bases). Trimming cost V 4 bases and J 6 bases, with 12 bases left between them. This CDR3 has 14 residues. The germline CDR1 and CDR2 sequences are MGHRA and YSYEKL. DNA for the CDR3: TGCGCCAGCAGCCTGGGGAGGGGGGATGAAAAACTGTTTTTT. As protein: CASSLGRGDEKLFF.

This clone has a handful of counts. The genes are TRBV4-1 and TRBJ2-1, with TRBD2 identical over 10 bases. Trimming removed 5 bases from V and 0 bases from J; junction bases left unmatched: 10. There are 18 residues in the CDR3. Germline V gene lookup returns CDR1 MGHRA and CDR2 YSYEKL. The CDR3 DNA sequence: TGCGCCAGCAGCTTAGGGAAACTAGCGGGGAGCTCCTACAATGAGCAGTTCTTC. This translates into CASSLGKLAGSSYNEQFF.

This clone was detected only a few times. This chain joins TRBV4-3 and TRBJ2-1, with 11 nucleotides matching TRBD2. The CDR3 consists of 16 residues. The trim removed 1 base at V and 8 bases at J, leaving 7 bases unmatched. From germline, CDR1 is LGHNA and CDR2 YSLEER. The CDR3 DNA sequence: TGCGCCAGCAGCCAAGTCGCTAGCGGGGGGTGGGATGAGCAGTTCTTC. Protein product: CASSQVASGGWDEQFF.

The genes are TRBV7-2 and TRBJ2-7, with TRBD2 identical over 11 bases. The junction had 7 bases not matched to a gene; V was cut back by 5 bases and J by 4 bases. The CDR3 loop spans 15 amino acids. From germline, CDR1 is SGHTA and CDR2 FQGNSA. The CDR3 bases are TGTGCCAGCAGCGTACTAGCGGGGGCCGAGTACGAGCAGTACTTC. Residues: CASSVLAGAEYEQYF.

The chain is built from TRBV29-1 and TRBJ1-2; 8 bases match TRBD1. Per the germline V gene, CDR1 is SQVTM and CDR2 is ANQGSEA. This CDR3 has 16 residues. J gave up 8 bases and V 3 bases, and 17 bases lay outside the gene matches. This CDR3 reads CSVEIRTGTVVGGYTF. CDR3 sequence (DNA): TGCAGCGTTGAGATCCGGACAGGGACCGTCGTAGGCGGCTACACCTTC.